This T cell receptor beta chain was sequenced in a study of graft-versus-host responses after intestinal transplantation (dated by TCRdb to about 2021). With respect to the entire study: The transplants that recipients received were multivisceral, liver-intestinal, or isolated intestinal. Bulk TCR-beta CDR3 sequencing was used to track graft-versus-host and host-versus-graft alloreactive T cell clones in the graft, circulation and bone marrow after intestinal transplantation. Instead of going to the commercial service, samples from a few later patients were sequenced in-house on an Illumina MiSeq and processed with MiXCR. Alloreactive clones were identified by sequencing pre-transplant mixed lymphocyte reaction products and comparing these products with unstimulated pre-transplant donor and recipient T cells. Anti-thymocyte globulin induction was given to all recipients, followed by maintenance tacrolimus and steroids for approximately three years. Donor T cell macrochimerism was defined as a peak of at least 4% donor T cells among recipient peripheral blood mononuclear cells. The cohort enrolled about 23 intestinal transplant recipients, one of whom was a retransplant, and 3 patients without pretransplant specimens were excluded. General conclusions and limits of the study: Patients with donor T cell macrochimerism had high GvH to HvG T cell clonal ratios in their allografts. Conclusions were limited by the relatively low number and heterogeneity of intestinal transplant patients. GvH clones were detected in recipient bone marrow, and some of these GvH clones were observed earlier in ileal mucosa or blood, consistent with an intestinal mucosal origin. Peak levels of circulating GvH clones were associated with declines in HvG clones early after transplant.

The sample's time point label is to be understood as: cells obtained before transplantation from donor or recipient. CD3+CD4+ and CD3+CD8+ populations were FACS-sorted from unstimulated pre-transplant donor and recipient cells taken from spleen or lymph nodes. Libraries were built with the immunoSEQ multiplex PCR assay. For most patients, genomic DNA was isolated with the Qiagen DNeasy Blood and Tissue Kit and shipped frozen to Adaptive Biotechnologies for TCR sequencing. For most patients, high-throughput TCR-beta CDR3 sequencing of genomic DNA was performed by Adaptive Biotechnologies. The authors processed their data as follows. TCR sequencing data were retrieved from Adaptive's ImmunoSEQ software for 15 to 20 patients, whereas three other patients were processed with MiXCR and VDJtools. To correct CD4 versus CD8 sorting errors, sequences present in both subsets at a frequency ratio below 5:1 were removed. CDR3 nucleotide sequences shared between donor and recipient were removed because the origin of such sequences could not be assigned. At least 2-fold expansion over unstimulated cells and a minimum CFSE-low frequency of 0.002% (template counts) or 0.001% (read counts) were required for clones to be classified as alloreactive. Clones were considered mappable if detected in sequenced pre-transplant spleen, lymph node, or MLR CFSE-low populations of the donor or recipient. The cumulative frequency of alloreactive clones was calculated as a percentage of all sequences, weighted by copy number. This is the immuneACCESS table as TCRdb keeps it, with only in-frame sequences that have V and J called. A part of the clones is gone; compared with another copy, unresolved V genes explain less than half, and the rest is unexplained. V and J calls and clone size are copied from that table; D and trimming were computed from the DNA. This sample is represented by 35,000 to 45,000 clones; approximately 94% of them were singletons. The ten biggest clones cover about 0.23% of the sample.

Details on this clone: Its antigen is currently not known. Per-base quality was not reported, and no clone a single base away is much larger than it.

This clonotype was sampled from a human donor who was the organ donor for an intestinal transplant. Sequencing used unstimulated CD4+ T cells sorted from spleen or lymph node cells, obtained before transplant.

The sequence in DNA is TGTGCCAGCAGTACTGGGACCCGGGAGGAGACCCAGTACTTC. Its translation is CASSTGTREETQYF. The chain is encoded by TRBV6-1 joined to TRBJ2-5; a weak D assignment points to TRBD2 (6 bases agree). Measured from the cysteine to the phenylalanine, the CDR3 is 14 residues long. Kept here is only the CDR3 DNA, which spans 42 bases and is read in frame from base 1. The junction carries 15 bases between V and J, which are trimmed by 5 bases and 5 bases respectively. In the germline V gene, CDR1 corresponds to MNHNS and CDR2 to SASEGT.